This TCR beta chain was recovered during a study of cytomegalovirus exposure and HLA in healthy donors. CDR1 and CDR2 from the germline V gene are MNHNS and SASEGT. The V end was cut by 4 bases, the J end by 7 bases, with 11 bases between. The CDR3 runs 13 residues. The PCR made use of 60 Vbeta and 13 Jbeta primers. Assay used: immunoSEQ multiplex PCR; TCRdb lists only in-frame clones, some missing. The profile shows approximately 160,000 clones, roughly 74% of them singletons. The receptor comes from a male donor in good health and CMV-seronegative. The rearrangement joins TRBV6-1 to TRBJ1-5, with a weak D call TRBD1 (5 bases). Sequencing was done on a sample of PBMCs. The CDR3 bases are TGTGCCAGCAGTGTAGGGGTTGGCCAGCCCCAGCATTTT. Protein sequence: CASSVGVGQPQHF.